The 30 T cell receptor beta chains given below trace back to one sample, sequenced in a study of neurological immune-mediated disorders. TCRdb independently ran MiXCR on the 5' RACE reads; one entry per CDR3 protein. Of 80,000 to 95,000 distinct CDR3 sequences in the sample, 3% to 4.5% were seen once. Specimen: PBMCs. The receptors were gathered from a woman in her 50s with multiple sclerosis.

As to this clonotype: Germline is not matched at one junction end, which may reflect a read error. The rearrangement joins TRBV9 to TRBJ2-7; possible D gene TRBD1, 6 bases. CDR3 length: 12 residues. Germline CDR1 reads SGDLS; CDR2 reads YYNGEE. In DNA, the CDR3 is TGTGACAGCAGCACAGACAGGTACGAGCAGTACTTC. It translates to CDSSTDRYEQYF.

This clonotype occurred many times. Here the CDR3 DNA reads TGCAGTGCTCACAGGGGAGCGGGGACCGGGGAGCTGTTTTTT. This codes for CSAHRGAGTGELFF. The chain recombines TRBV20-1 with TRBJ2-2; D tentatively reads TRBD1 or TRBD2 (7 bases each). V lost 5 bases to trimming and J lost 5 bases, with 15 bases between them. Germline V gene sequence: CDR1 DFQATT, CDR2 SNEGSKA (reference sequence). This CDR3 has 14 amino acids.

This clonotype was recorded at least ten times. The CDR3 DNA reads TGTGCCAGCAGTGGAGCGGAGTCCTACGAGCAGTACTTC. It translates to CASSGAESYEQYF. The chain uses TRBV6-6 and TRBJ2-7; TRBD2 might be the D (5 bases). Germline V gives CDR1 MNHNY, CDR2 SVGAGI (reference sequence). The CDR3 runs 13 residues. V shed 5 bases and J shed 1 base, with 9 bases lying between them.

This clonotype appeared many times. The V call is TRBV7-3, the J call TRBJ2-4; TRBD2 aligns across 10 bases. CDR3 length: 19 residues. Losses at the gene ends were 5 bases for V and 0 bases for J; bases not matched to a gene: 13. Germline-derived CDR1 and CDR2 are SGHTA and FQGTGA. The DNA of the CDR3 is TGTGCCAGCAGCACTCCGATAGTTACTAGCGGGAAAGCCAAAAACATTCAGTACTTC. This translates into CASSTPIVTSGKAKNIQYF.

This clonotype occurred many times. The V and J genes are TRBV7-9 and TRBJ1-5, with D possibly being TRBD1 (5 bases). Germline CDR1 is SEHNR and CDR2 is FQNEAQ (reference sequence). The CDR3 totals 15 residues. V was shortened by 5 bases and J by 2 bases, with 13 bases between the two germline ends. The DNA of the CDR3 is TGTGCCAGCAGCCAAAGCGGGGGGGGCAATCAGCCCCAGCATTTT. It yields the protein CASSQSGGGNQPQHF.

This clonotype showed up many times. The J gene is TRBJ2-7, the V gene TRBV15; 7 bases align to TRBD1. V shed 3 bases and J 5 bases; nucleotides not matched to a gene: 4. From germline, CDR1 is LNHNV and CDR2 YYDKDF (reference sequence). CDR3 length: 13 amino acids. This chain's CDR3 is CATSSGTENEQYF. The CDR3 DNA is TGTGCCACCAGCAGCGGGACAGAAAACGAGCAGTACTTC.

This clonotype was counted ten times or more. The J gene is TRBJ2-1, the V gene TRBV12-3 or TRBV12-4, with 10 bases matching TRBD2. The CDR3 sequence is 17 residues long. V lost 5 bases and J lost 2; bases outside the gene matches: 9. This chain's CDR3 is CASSPGTSVATYNEQFF. The CDR3 nucleotides read TGTGCCAGCAGTCCCGGGACTAGCGTAGCCACCTACAATGAGCAGTTCTTC.

This clonotype appeared many times. The rearrangement links TRBV2 to TRBJ1-4; 9 bases line up with TRBD1. The junction had 13 bases not matched to a gene; V was cut back by 4 bases and J by 4 bases. CDR1 and CDR2 (germline): SNHLY, FYNNEI. The CDR3 runs 18 residues. The CDR3 sequence is CASSVILGQGSFNEKLFF. CDR3 in DNA: TGTGCCAGCAGTGTTATCCTGGGACAGGGTTCTTTTAATGAAAAACTGTTTTTT. Complete variable domain (other parts from reference TRBV2 and TRBJ1-4): EPEVTQTPSHQVTQMGQEVILRCVPISNHLYFYWYRQILGQKVEFLVSFYNNEISEKSEIFDDQFSVERPDGSNFTLKIRSTKLEDSAMYFCASSVILGQGSFNEKLFFGSGTQLSVL.

This clonotype was counted many times. The chain recombines TRBV7-2 with TRBJ2-3, with D perhaps TRBD2 (5 bases). V was pared by 1 base and J by 3 bases, with 11 bases between. The CDR3 runs to 15 residues. CDR1 is SGHTA, CDR2 FQGNSA, per germline. CDR3 DNA: TGTGCCAGCAGCTTAGGTCTCAGCGGTACAGATACGCAGTATTTT. Translating it yields CASSLGLSGTDTQYF.

The table lists this clonotype with a few counts. The V gene is TRBV20-1, the J gene TRBJ1-1; D uncertain. The CDR3 sequence is 13 residues long. The germline CDR1 and CDR2 sequences are DFQATT and SNEGSKA (reference sequence). Trimming left V 1 base short and J 1 base short, with 7 bases between. The CDR3 bases are TGCAGTGCTAGAGGTCTCAGGAACACTGAAGCTTTCTTT. Translation gives CSARGLRNTEAFF.

This clonotype has at least ten counts. This rearrangement joins TRBV5-1 to TRBJ2-4; TRBD2 is a possible D gene (5 bases). The CDR3 length is 14 residues. Germline lookup yields CDR1 SGHRS and CDR2 YFSETQ. V lost 3 bases and J lost 9, with 16 bases in between. CDR3 protein: CASSWDFSVGIQYF. CDR3 DNA: TGCGCCAGCAGCTGGGATTTTAGCGTGGGCATTCAGTACTTC.

This clonotype was seen repeatedly, ten times or more. The chain links TRBV19 to TRBJ1-2, with 10 nucleotides matching TRBD1. Looked up from germline, CDR1 is LNHDA and CDR2 is SQIVND (reference sequence). The CDR3 spans 15 residues. Trimming removed 8 bases from V and 6 bases from J; junction bases left unmatched: 12. CDR3 DNA sequence: TGTGCCAGTTCGGGCATCCGGGACAGGGGACATGGCTACACCTTC. Its protein product is CASSGIRDRGHGYTF.

This clonotype was seen at least ten times. The chain employs TRBV10-3 and TRBJ1-2; possible D gene TRBD1, 5 bases. The CDR3 consists of 12 residues. Per the germline V gene, CDR1 is ENHRY and CDR2 is SYGVKD. Trimming shortened V by 4 bases and J by 4 bases, and 7 bases separated the two germline ends. The CDR3 region has the DNA TGTGCCATCAGTGTGGGACGCTATGGCTACACCTTC. Translated: CAISVGRYGYTF.

This clonotype was detected many times. The chain recombines TRBV20-1 with TRBJ1-2; TRBD1 might be the D (5 bases). CDR1 is DFQATT and CDR2 is SNEGSKA in the germline V gene (reference sequence). This CDR3 region has 15 residues. V was cut by 4 bases and J by 5 bases, with 20 bases left in between. The CDR3 here is CSAKSSGEKGYGYTF. The CDR3 nucleotides read TGCAGTGCTAAGTCGAGCGGGGAAAAGGGGTATGGCTACACCTTC.

This clonotype was counted many times. The V gene is TRBV9, the J gene TRBJ2-7; D may be TRBD1 or TRBD2 (6 bases each). Germline CDR1 is SGDLS and CDR2 is YYNGEE. V lost 2 bases, J lost 1 base, and 10 bases lay in between. The CDR3 contains 14 residues. This CDR3 reads CASSVEGESYEQYF. DNA for the CDR3: TGTGCCAGCAGCGTGGAGGGGGAGTCCTACGAGCAGTACTTC.

At least ten counts were recorded for this clonotype. The chain links TRBV20-1 to TRBJ1-1; 8 bases align to TRBD1. CDR3 length: 12 residues. Trimming cost V 7 bases and J 3 bases; bases outside gene matches: 4. The germline V gene has CDR1 DFQATT and CDR2 SNEGSKA (reference sequence). CDR3 in DNA: TGCAGTGGGTCAGGGGGCCACACTGAAGCTTTCTTT. Translated, it gives CSGSGGHTEAFF.

This clonotype was detected ten times or more. The V call is TRBV9, the J call TRBJ2-2; 8 positions match TRBD2. Germline CDR1 SGDLS, CDR2 YYNGEE. The CDR3 runs 16 residues. V dropped 0 bases and J dropped 6; count of bases not matched to a gene: 7. The CDR3 spells CASSVVRGARPGELFF. The CDR3 DNA follows: TGTGCCAGCAGCGTAGTGCGGGGGGCCCGGCCCGGGGAGCTGTTTTTT.

In its sample, this clonotype was seen many times. The CDR3 reads CASSSRPGGGTDTQYF. Here the CDR3 DNA reads TGTGCCAGCAGCTCCAGACCAGGGGGCGGCACAGATACGCAGTATTTT. J is TRBJ2-3 and V is TRBV7-2; the match to TRBD1 covers 8 bases. This CDR3 has 16 residues. Losses at the gene ends were 4 bases for V and 1 base for J; bases not matched to a gene: 7. The germline gives CDR1 SGHTA, CDR2 FQGNSA.

This clonotype was recorded many times. This chain links TRBV20-1 with TRBJ1-5; maybe TRBD1 (5 bases). V was trimmed by 4 bases and J by 7 bases, leaving 17 bases between them. Germline loops: CDR1 DFQATT, CDR2 SNEGSKA (reference sequence). The CDR3 totals 14 residues. Here the CDR3 DNA reads TGCAGTGCTATAACCCCAGGGCCGGGACAGCCCCAGCATTTT. Translating gives CSAITPGPGQPQHF.

At least ten counts were recorded for this clonotype. The chain links TRBV20-1 to TRBJ1-2, with 7 bases matching TRBD1. CDR1 and CDR2 (germline): DFQATT, SNEGSKA (reference sequence). The J segment lost 5 bases and the V segment lost 0 bases, leaving 12 bases of the junction unmatched. The CDR3 is 16 residues long. This CDR3 is CSARDFAGGWGYGYTF. The CDR3 DNA reads TGCAGTGCTAGAGATTTCGCAGGGGGATGGGGGTATGGCTACACCTTC.

This clonotype has a count of ten or more. J is TRBJ1-5 and V is TRBV20-1; unclear D gene. V was clipped by 3 bases and J by 1 base, with 7 bases between them. CDR1 and CDR2 (germline): DFQATT, SNEGSKA (reference sequence). This CDR3 contains 13 residues. CDR3 DNA: TGCAGTGCTAGTCCGACAAGCAATCAGCCCCAGCATTTT. Translating gives CSASPTSNQPQHF.

This clonotype has a count of ten or more. The chain combines TRBV20-1 with TRBJ2-7; TRBD1 might be the D (6 bases). V dropped 5 bases and J dropped 2 bases, with 13 bases sitting between them. Per germline, CDR1 DFQATT and CDR2 SNEGSKA (reference sequence). This CDR3 comprises 13 residues. The DNA for the CDR3 is TGCAGTGCTCCCGTAGGGGGTACCTACGAGCAGTACTTC. Its translation: CSAPVGGTYEQYF.

The sample holds a few counts of this clonotype. This chain connects TRBV20-1 to TRBJ2-7, with 9 bases matching TRBD2. Germline V CDR1 and CDR2: DFQATT, SNEGSKA (reference sequence). V was pared by 1 base and J by 5 bases, with 6 bases of the junction left unmatched. The CDR3 extends over 14 amino acids. Here the CDR3 reads CSARGGSGGDEQYF. For the CDR3, the DNA is TGCAGTGCTAGAGGCGGTAGCGGGGGTGACGAGCAGTACTTC.

This clonotype was seen ten or more times. This chain joins TRBV5-5 and TRBJ1-6; D is unresolved. This CDR3 comprises 15 residues. The V end lost 0 bases, the J end lost 9 bases, and 13 bases lay between the germline ends. The germline gives CDR1 SGHKS, CDR2 YYEKEE (reference sequence). CDR3 nucleotides: TGTGCCAGCAGCTTGGGGGAGGGTCGTGCTTCACCCCTCCACTTT. It codes for CASSLGEGRASPLHF.

This clonotype was recorded at least ten times. The junction departs from the called germline gene at one end, perhaps through a read error. The rearrangement uses TRBV7-7 and TRBJ2-5, with TRBD2 as a possible D gene (6 bases). The CDR3 sequence is 16 residues long. Germline V gene data show CDR1 as SSHAT and CDR2 as FNYEAQ (reference sequence). The CDR3 sequence: CASSTGRRGLGETQYF. The CDR3 nucleotides are TGTGCTAGCAGCACGGGGAGGAGGGGCTTAGGGGAGACCCAGTACTTC. Variable domain in full (rest from reference TRBV7-7 and TRBJ2-5): GAGVSQSPRYKVTKRGQDVTLRCDPISSHATLYWYQQALGQGPEFLTYFNYEAQPDKSGLPSDRFSAERPEGSISTLTIQRTEQRDSAMYRCASSTGRRGLGETQYFGPGTRLLVL.

This clonotype was seen repeatedly, ten times or more. The chain links TRBV21-1 to TRBJ2-1; the table assigns TRBD1, which was not confirmed against the DNA. TRBV21-1 is assigned pseudogene status. The CDR3 consists of 14 residues. CDR3: CASSPGGGYNEQFF. CDR3 DNA sequence: TGTGCCAGCAGCCCCGGAGGGGGCTACAATGAGCAGTTCTTC.

There are many counts of this clonotype. The chain recombines TRBV7-2 with TRBJ2-7, with D hard to call. The CDR3 consists of 14 residues. In germline, CDR1 is SGHTA, CDR2 FQGNSA. Between the trimmed V and J ends, which lost 5 bases and 0 bases, there was a span of 11 bases. CDR3 sequence: CASSGDWSSYEQYF. The CDR3 DNA sequence: TGTGCCAGCAGCGGAGACTGGAGCTCCTACGAGCAGTACTTC. Full variable domain (remainder filled in from reference TRBV7-2 and TRBJ2-7): GAGVSQSPSNKVTEKGKDVELRCDPISGHTALYWYRQSLGQGLEFLIYFQGNSAPDKSGLPSDRFSAERTGGSVSTLTIQRTQQEDSAVYLCASSGDWSSYEQYFGPGTRLTVT.

This clonotype was observed at least ten times. The V gene is TRBV5-1, the J gene TRBJ2-7; D is undetermined. V lost 0 bases and J 6 bases, leaving 16 bases between the germline ends. CDR3 size: 15 residues. CDR1 is SGHRS and CDR2 is YFSETQ in the germline V gene. Written as DNA, the CDR3 is TGCGCCAGCAGCTTGGGACAACGGCCTTCTCCCGAGCAGTACTTC. Its translation is CASSLGQRPSPEQYF. Full variable domain (rest looked up from reference TRBV5-1 and TRBJ2-7): KAGVTQTPRYLIKTRGQQVTLSCSPISGHRSVSWYQQTPGQGLQFLFEYFSETQRNKGNFPGRFSGRQFSNSRSEMNVSTLELGDSALYLCASSLGQRPSPEQYFGPGTRLTVT.

This clonotype was observed at least ten times. The chain is built from TRBV6-1 and TRBJ2-2; D is perhaps TRBD1 or TRBD2 (5 bases each). The length of the CDR3 is 12 residues. In germline, CDR1 is MNHNS, CDR2 SASEGT. V gave up 9 bases and J gave up 4 bases, with 9 bases separating them. The CDR3 loop reads CAREGFTGELFF. The CDR3 DNA follows: TGTGCCAGAGAGGGGTTCACCGGGGAGCTGTTTTTT.

This clonotype was recorded at least ten times. The chain employs TRBV7-9 and TRBJ1-1; no firm D call. The germline gives CDR1 SEHNR, CDR2 FQNEAQ (reference sequence). This CDR3 region has 13 residues. V dropped 1 base and J dropped 2 bases, with 5 bases sitting between them. CDR3 sequence: CASSLEVNTEAFF. DNA of the CDR3: TGTGCCAGCAGCTTAGAAGTAAACACTGAAGCTTTCTTT. Full variable domain (remainder filled in from reference TRBV7-9 and TRBJ1-1): DTGVSQNPRHKITKRGQNVTFRCDPISEHNRLYWYRQTLGQGPEFLTYFQNEAQLEKSRLLSDRFSAERPKGSFSTLEIQRTEQGDSAMYLCASSLEVNTEAFFGQGTRLTVV.